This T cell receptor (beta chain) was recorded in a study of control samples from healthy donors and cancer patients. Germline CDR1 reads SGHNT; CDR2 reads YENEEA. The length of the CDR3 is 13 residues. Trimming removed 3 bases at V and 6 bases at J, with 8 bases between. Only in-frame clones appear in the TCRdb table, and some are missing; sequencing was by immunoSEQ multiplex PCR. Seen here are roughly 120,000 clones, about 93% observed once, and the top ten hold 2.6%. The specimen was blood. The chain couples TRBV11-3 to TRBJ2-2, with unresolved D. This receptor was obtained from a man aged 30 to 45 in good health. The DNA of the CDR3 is TGTGCCAGCAGCTTGTATAACTCCGGGGAGCTGTTTTTT. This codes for CASSLYNSGELFF.